A selection of T cell receptor beta chains follows, all from one sample in a study of blood T cell repertoires in COVID-19. Measured with immunoSEQ multiplex PCR; TCRdb has only the in-frame clones, and not every one. The table has about 240,000 clones, roughly four fifths seen once. Specimen: peripheral blood. The receptors here all came from an elderly woman with acute or convalescent COVID-19. CDR3s include the opening cysteine and the closing phenylalanine or tryptophan. The D gene is left open where the match is weak.

CDR3 protein,D gene,V gene
CATSRGSSYEQYF,-,TRBV24-1
CSAGRDTEAFF,-,TRBV20-1
CASSKAMPGGYEQYF,-,TRBV21-1
CASSLDRPWGQFF,-,TRBV5-1
CASSQRWASPLHF,-,TRBV14
CSVERTVYGYTF,-,TRBV29-1
CASGSSYNSPLHF,-,TRBV2
CASSEQQGADEKLFF,TRBD1,TRBV4-1
CASSFVGDLWVYGYTF,-,TRBV28
CASRDFSGNTIYF,-,TRBV6-5
CASSDLGGRQETQYF,TRBD1,TRBV25-1
CASTPRDRAETQYF,TRBD1,TRBV5-8
CASSPDRVGGYTF,TRBD1,TRBV7-9